The 24 T cell receptor beta chains below come from one sample, sequenced in a study of STAT5B mutations in CD4+ large granular lymphocyte leukemia. Sequencing used immunoSEQ multiplex PCR; TCRdb keeps in-frame clones, though not all of them. The data contain tens of thousands of clones, about two thirds of them seen just once; the ten biggest clones take up approximately 0.69%. Sequenced sample: CD4+ T cells from blood buffy coats. The source of these receptors is a human donor in good health.

The chain employs TRBV2 and TRBJ2-2; 10 nucleotides align to TRBD2. V was clipped by 6 bases and J by 0 bases; unmatched bases: 1. The germline CDR1 and CDR2 sequences are SNHLY and FYNNEI. The CDR3 runs to 15 residues. The CDR3 region has the DNA TGTGCCAGCAGGACTAGCGGGCCGAACACCGGGGAGCTGTTTTTT. This sequence encodes CASRTSGPNTGELFF.

The V and J genes are TRBV11-2 and TRBJ2-1; 13 bases align to TRBD2. Trimming at V came to 6 bases and at J to 6 bases, leaving 5 bases not matched to a gene. The CDR3 runs to 15 residues. Germline assignment: CDR1 SGHAT and CDR2 FQNNGV. CDR3 nucleotide sequence: TGTGCCAGCAGGCTACTAGCGGGGGGGCGCAATGAGCAGTTCTTC. This translates into CASRLLAGGRNEQFF.

This chain uses TRBV29-1 with TRBJ2-7, with TRBD1 identical over 8 bases. The ends lost 1 base at V and 6 bases at J; junction bases unmatched: 5. CDR1 is SQVTM and CDR2 is ANQGSEA in the germline V gene. The CDR3 has 13 residues. In nucleotides, the CDR3 is TGCAGCGTTGAAGGGACAGGGACGGGCGAGCAGTACTTC. Its protein is CSVEGTGTGEQYF.

V gene TRBV28 combines with J gene TRBJ2-2; a possible D gene is TRBD1 (5 bases). V was trimmed by 6 bases and J by 0 bases, leaving 23 bases between them. The CDR3 contains 19 residues. The V gene's germline CDR1 is MDHEN and CDR2 SYDVKM. CDR3 sequence reads: CASRTVWGALSANTGELFF. CDR3 DNA sequence: TGTGCCAGCAGGACTGTCTGGGGCGCTTTGAGCGCGAACACCGGGGAGCTGTTTTTT.

This chain links TRBV6-1 with TRBJ1-1; D possibly corresponds to TRBD1 (5 bases). CDR1 and CDR2 (germline): MNHNS, SASEGT. The V gene lost 11 bases and the J gene lost 7 bases, with 20 bases spanning the gap. CDR3 length: 13 residues. This CDR3 is CAGGALRAREAFF. The CDR3, as DNA: TGTGCCGGTGGGGCGCTCCGAGCCCGTGAAGCTTTCTTT.

This clone appeared once. This chain connects TRBV5-4 to TRBJ2-7, with 9 bases fitting TRBD1. The CDR3 length is 14 residues. Germline CDR1 reads SGHNT; CDR2 reads YYREEE (reference sequence). With V trimmed by 4 bases and J by 3 bases, 5 bases remained unmatched. CDR3 nucleotides: TGTGCCAGCAGCCGTCCGGGACAGGGCTACGAGCAGTACTTC. Translated: CASSRPGQGYEQYF.

The V call is TRBV9, the J call TRBJ1-5; no clear D gene. CDR1 SGDLS and CDR2 YYNGEE come from the germline V gene. The CDR3 covers 15 residues. Trimming cost V 2 bases and J 4 bases, with 13 bases left between them. In DNA form, the CDR3 reads TGTGCCAGCAGCGTGTCCCCCCTAGGGAATCAGCCCCAGCATTTT. Its protein is CASSVSPLGNQPQHF.

The chain links TRBV27 to TRBJ1-1; D is uncertain. V was trimmed by 4 bases and J by 3 bases, leaving 33 bases between them. The CDR3 has 21 residues. Per germline, CDR1 MNHEY and CDR2 SMNVEV (reference sequence). CDR3 protein: CASSSPPHSYRVEVGYTEAFF. CDR3 nucleotide sequence: TGTGCCAGCAGTTCCCCTCCCCACAGTTACCGGGTTGAAGTGGGGTACACTGAAGCTTTCTTT.

The gene calls are TRBV4-1 and TRBJ1-2, with 9 positions matching TRBD1. V shed 5 bases and J 5 bases; nucleotides not matched to a gene: 9. The CDR3 consists of 15 residues. CDR1 MGHRA and CDR2 YSYEKL come from the germline V gene. DNA of the CDR3: TGCGCCAGCAGCGTACCGGGACAGGGAAGGTATGGCTACACCTTC. Its protein is CASSVPGQGRYGYTF.

V gene TRBV4-2 combines with J gene TRBJ2-2, with TRBD1 matching over 8 bases. V shed 4 bases, J shed 5 bases, and the junction held 3 bases outside the gene matches. Germline values: CDR1 LGHNA, CDR2 YNFKEQ. The CDR3 covers 14 residues. CDR3: CASSLGQETGELFF. CDR3 nucleotides: TGTGCCAGCAGCCTGGGACAGGAGACCGGGGAGCTGTTTTTT.

CDR3 sequence: CASSRARQETQYF. The CDR3 nucleotides are TGTGCCAGTAGTAGGGCACGCCAAGAGACCCAGTACTTC. The chain uses TRBV19 and TRBJ2-5; no definite D call. Trimming removed 4 bases at V and 1 base at J, with 7 bases between. Germline assignment: CDR1 LNHDA and CDR2 SQIVND (reference sequence). The CDR3 has 13 amino acids.

Notes on this clone: One end of the junction does not line up with germline, which may come from a read error. The chain carries TRBV7-7 and TRBJ2-7; possibly TRBD1 for D (5 bases). CDR3 length: 14 amino acids. Germline V gives CDR1 SSHAT, CDR2 FNYEAQ (reference sequence). The CDR3 here is CASSPADRSYEQYF. CDR3 sequence (DNA): TGTGCTAGCAGCCCAGCTGACAGATCCTACGAGCAGTACTTC. The full variable domain, rest sourced from reference TRBV7-7 and TRBJ2-7, is GAGVSQSPRYKVTKRGQDVTLRCDPISSHATLYWYQQALGQGPEFLTYFNYEAQPDKSGLPSDRFSAERPEGSISTLTIQRTEQRDSAMYRCASSPADRSYEQYFGPGTRLTVT.

The chain couples TRBV28 to TRBJ2-7, with 7 bases that match TRBD2. The CDR3 length is 12 residues. In germline, CDR1 is MDHEN, CDR2 SYDVKM. V gave up 5 bases and J gave up 9 bases; unmatched junction bases: 7. The CDR3 spells CASSVTGGRQYF. CDR3 in DNA: TGTGCCAGCAGTGTGACGGGAGGCCGGCAGTACTTC.

The chain links TRBV12-5 to TRBJ2-3; D is unresolved. V lost 1 base to trimming and J lost 5 bases, with 13 bases between them. Germline CDR1 LGHNT, CDR2 FRNRAP. There are 15 residues in the CDR3. The CDR3 is CASGLDVVGIDTQYF. CDR3 nucleotide sequence: TGTGCTAGTGGTTTGGACGTAGTGGGGATAGATACGCAGTATTTT.

This chain uses TRBV28 with TRBJ1-5; the D is unclear. This CDR3 comprises 12 residues. Germline CDR1 MDHEN, CDR2 SYDVKM. V was shortened by 6 bases and J by 0 bases, with 3 bases between the two germline ends. In nucleotides, the CDR3 is TGTGCCAGCAGGAGTAGCAATCAGCCCCAGCATTTT. Amino acid sequence: CASRSSNQPQHF. Using reference TRBV28 and TRBJ1-5 for the parts outside the CDR3, the full variable domain is DVKVTQSSRYLVKRTGEKVFLECVQDMDHENMFWYRQDPGLGLRLIYFSYDVKMKEKGDIPEGYSVSREKKERFSLILESASTNQTSMYLCASRSSNQPQHFGDGTRLSIL.

This clone was found once. CDR3 sequence (DNA): TGTGCCAGTAGGAAGGGACTTTCGGTCACAGATACGCAGTATTTT. Translated, it gives CASRKGLSVTDTQYF. The chain employs TRBV19 and TRBJ2-3, with D tentatively TRBD2 (6 bases). The CDR3 is 15 amino acids. V lost 6 bases and J lost 2, with 15 bases in between. Germline CDR1 is LNHDA and CDR2 is SQIVND (reference sequence).

The sample holds a few counts of this clone. The chain combines TRBV6-6 with TRBJ2-7; 8 bases line up with TRBD1. V dropped 7 bases and J dropped 5; count of bases not matched to a gene: 10. Germline CDR1 reads MNHNY; CDR2 reads SVGAGI (reference sequence). The CDR3 covers 14 residues. The DNA for the CDR3 is TGTGCCAGCACCCGACGAGAGACAGGGGACGAGCAGTACTTC. Translating it yields CASTRRETGDEQYF.

The chain combines TRBV5-5 with TRBJ2-7, with a weak D call TRBD1 (6 bases). The V and J ends lost 0 bases and 3 bases respectively, with 10 bases between them. Germline V CDR1 and CDR2: SGHKS, YYEKEE (reference sequence). This CDR3 has 14 residues. In nucleotides, the CDR3 is TGTGCCAGCAGCTTGGCGGCAGGGGACTACGAGCAGTACTTC. Protein: CASSLAAGDYEQYF. Based on the CDR3 plus reference TRBV5-5 and TRBJ2-7, the full variable domain is DAGVTQSPTHLIKTRGQQVTLRCSPISGHKSVSWYQQVLGQGPQFIFQYYEKEERGRGNFPDRFSARQFPNYSSELNVNALLLGDSALYLCASSLAAGDYEQYFGPGTRLTVT.

This chain links TRBV6-1 with TRBJ1-2; tentatively, D is TRBD1 (5 bases). The germline CDR1 and CDR2 sequences are MNHNS and SASEGT. V lost 6 bases to trimming and J lost 7 bases, with 15 bases between them. There are 13 residues in the CDR3. The CDR3 sequence is CASRPPGGGGYTF. The DNA for the CDR3 is TGTGCCAGCAGGCCCCCCGGGGGAGGTGGCTACACCTTC.

The V and J genes are TRBV9 and TRBJ2-7; D may be TRBD1 (6 bases). The germline V gene encodes CDR1 SGDLS and CDR2 YYNGEE. V gave up 4 bases and J gave up 3 bases, with 14 bases separating them. There are 14 residues in the CDR3. CDR3 sequence (DNA): TGTGCCAGCAGCCCCGGACAGATCTACTACGAGCAGTACTTC. Its translation is CASSPGQIYYEQYF.

J is TRBJ2-1 and V is TRBV5-6; 14 bases agree with TRBD2. V lost 1 base, J lost 7 bases, and 4 bases stayed unmatched. Germline V gives CDR1 SGHDT, CDR2 YYEEEE. The CDR3 extends over 16 amino acids. The CDR3 DNA is TGTGCCAGCAGCTTGAGGCGGACTAGCGGGGGGAATGAGCAGTTCTTC. Protein: CASSLRRTSGGNEQFF. The complete variable domain, with remaining parts taken from reference TRBV5-6 and TRBJ2-1, reads DAGVTQSPTHLIKTRGQQVTLRCSPKSGHDTVSWYQQALGQGPQFIFQYYEEEERQRGNFPDRFSGHQFPNYSSELNVNALLLGDSALYLCASSLRRTSGGNEQFFGPGTRLTVL.

This chain links TRBV30 with TRBJ1-5; 12 nucleotides match TRBD1. V shed 2 bases and J 2 bases; nucleotides not matched to a gene: 7. The V gene's germline CDR1 is GTSNPN and CDR2 SVGIG (reference sequence). This CDR3 has 17 residues. CDR3 DNA: TGTGCCTGGAGTAGGGACAGGGGGCATCGGGGCAATCAGCCCCAGCATTTT. Amino acids: CAWSRDRGHRGNQPQHF.

V usage is TRBV4-3 and J usage is TRBJ2-2, with TRBD2 identical over 10 bases. CDR1 is LGHNA, CDR2 YSLEER, per germline. The CDR3 spans 17 residues. V lost 0 bases, J lost 4 bases, and 5 bases stayed unmatched. The CDR3 loop reads CASSQDLAGVITGELFF. The CDR3 nucleotides read TGCGCCAGCAGCCAAGACCTAGCGGGGGTCATCACCGGGGAGCTGTTTTTT.

The CDR3 reads CASSLGGARNTEAFF. CDR3 DNA sequence: TGTGCCAGCAGCTTAGGAGGGGCCAGGAACACTGAAGCTTTCTTT. The chain joins TRBV11-2 to TRBJ1-1; TRBD1 might be the D (5 bases). In germline, CDR1 is SGHAT, CDR2 FQNNGV. Trimming took off 1 base at V and 1 base at J, with 10 bases between the two ends. This CDR3 region has 15 residues.